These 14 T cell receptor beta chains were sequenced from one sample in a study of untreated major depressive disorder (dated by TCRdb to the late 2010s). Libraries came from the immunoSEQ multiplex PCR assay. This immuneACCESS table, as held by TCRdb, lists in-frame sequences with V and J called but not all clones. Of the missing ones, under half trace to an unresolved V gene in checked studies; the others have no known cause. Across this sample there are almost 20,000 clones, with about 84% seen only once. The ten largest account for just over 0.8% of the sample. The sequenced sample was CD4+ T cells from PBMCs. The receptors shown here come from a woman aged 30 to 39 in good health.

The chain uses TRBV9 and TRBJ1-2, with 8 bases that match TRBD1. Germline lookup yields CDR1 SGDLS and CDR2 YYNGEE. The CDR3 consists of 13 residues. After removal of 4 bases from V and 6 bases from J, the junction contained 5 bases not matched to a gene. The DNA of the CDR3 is TGTGCCAGCAGCCCAGGACAGGGCGATGGCTACACCTTC. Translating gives CASSPGQGDGYTF.

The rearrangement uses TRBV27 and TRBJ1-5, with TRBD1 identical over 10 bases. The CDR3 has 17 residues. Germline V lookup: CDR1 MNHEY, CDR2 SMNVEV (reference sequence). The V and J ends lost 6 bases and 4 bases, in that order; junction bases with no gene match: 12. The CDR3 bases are TGTGCCAGCAGGTCGCTGGTTGGGACAGGGGAAAATCAGCCCCAGCATTTT. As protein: CASRSLVGTGENQPQHF.

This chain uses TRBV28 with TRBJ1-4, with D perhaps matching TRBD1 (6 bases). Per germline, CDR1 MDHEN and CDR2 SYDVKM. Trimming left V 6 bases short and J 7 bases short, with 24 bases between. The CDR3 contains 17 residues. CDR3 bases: TGTGCCAGCAGCCCCAATCTACAGGGCCCGCCGGTTGAAAAACTGTTTTTT. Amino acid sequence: CASSPNLQGPPVEKLFF.

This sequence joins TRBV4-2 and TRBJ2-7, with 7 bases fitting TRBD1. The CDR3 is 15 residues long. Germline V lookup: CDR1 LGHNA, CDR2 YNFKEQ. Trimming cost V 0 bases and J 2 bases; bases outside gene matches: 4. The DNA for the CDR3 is TGTGCCAGCAGCCAAGATCTCGGGACAGCCTACGAGCAGTACTTC. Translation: CASSQDLGTAYEQYF.

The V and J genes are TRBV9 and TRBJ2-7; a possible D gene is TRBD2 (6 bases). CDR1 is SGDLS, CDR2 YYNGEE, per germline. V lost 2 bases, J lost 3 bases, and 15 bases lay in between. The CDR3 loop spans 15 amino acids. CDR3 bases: TGTGCCAGCAGCGTGAGAGCGGCGGAGGGCTACGAGCAGTACTTC. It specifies CASSVRAAEGYEQYF.

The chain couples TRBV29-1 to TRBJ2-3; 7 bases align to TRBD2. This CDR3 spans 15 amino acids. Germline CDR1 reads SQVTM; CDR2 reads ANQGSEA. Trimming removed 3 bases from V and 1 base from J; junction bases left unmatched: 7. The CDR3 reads CSVESASGGTDTQYF. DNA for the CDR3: TGCAGCGTTGAGTCGGCTAGCGGTGGCACAGATACGCAGTATTTT.

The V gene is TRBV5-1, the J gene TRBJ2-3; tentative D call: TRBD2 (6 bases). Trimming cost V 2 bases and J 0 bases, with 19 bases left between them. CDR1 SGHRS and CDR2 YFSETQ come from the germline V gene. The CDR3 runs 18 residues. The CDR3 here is CASSFDSARGRSTDTQYF. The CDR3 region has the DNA TGCGCCAGCAGCTTCGATTCGGCGCGGGGCCGGAGCACAGATACGCAGTATTTT.

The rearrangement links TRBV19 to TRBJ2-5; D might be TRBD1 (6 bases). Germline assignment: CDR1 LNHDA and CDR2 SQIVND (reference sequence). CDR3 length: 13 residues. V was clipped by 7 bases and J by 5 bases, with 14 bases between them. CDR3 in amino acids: CASKVRGGETQYF. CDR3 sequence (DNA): TGTGCCAGTAAGGTCAGGGGCGGGGAGACCCAGTACTTC.

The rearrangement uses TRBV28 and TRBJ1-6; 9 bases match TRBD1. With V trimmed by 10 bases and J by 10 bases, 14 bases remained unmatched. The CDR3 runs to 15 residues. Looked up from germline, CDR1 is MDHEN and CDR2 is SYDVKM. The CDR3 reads CATVTGGERQSPLHF. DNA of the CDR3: TGTGCCACCGTAACAGGGGGCGAACGGCAATCACCCCTCCACTTT.

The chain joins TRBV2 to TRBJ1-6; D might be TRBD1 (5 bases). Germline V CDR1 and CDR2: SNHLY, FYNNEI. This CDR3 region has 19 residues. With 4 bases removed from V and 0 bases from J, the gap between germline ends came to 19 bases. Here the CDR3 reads CASSGSRERIGSYNSPLHF. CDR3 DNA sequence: TGTGCCAGCAGTGGATCCAGGGAACGAATCGGCTCCTATAATTCACCCCTCCACTTT.

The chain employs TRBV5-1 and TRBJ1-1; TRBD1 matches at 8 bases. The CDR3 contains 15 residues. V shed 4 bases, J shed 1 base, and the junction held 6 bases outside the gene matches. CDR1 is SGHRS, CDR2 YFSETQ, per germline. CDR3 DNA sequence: TGCGCCAGCAGCCCGACAGGGGATCGGAACACTGAAGCTTTCTTT. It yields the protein CASSPTGDRNTEAFF.

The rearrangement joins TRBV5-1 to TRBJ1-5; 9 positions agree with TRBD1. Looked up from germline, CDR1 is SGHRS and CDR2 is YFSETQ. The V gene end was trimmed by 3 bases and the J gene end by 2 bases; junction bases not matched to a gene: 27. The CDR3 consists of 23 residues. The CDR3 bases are TGCGCCAGCAGCTCGGAACCTTACAGGGGGCCGCGATCCATATATGATGGCAATCAGCCCCAGCATTTT. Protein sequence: CASSSEPYRGPRSIYDGNQPQHF.

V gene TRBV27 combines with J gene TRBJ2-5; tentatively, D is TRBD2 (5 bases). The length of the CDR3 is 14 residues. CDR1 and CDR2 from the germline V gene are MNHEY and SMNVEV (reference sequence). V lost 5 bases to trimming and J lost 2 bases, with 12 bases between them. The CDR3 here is CASSPSSRQETQYF. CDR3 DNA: TGTGCCAGCAGTCCATCTAGCCGGCAAGAGACCCAGTACTTC.

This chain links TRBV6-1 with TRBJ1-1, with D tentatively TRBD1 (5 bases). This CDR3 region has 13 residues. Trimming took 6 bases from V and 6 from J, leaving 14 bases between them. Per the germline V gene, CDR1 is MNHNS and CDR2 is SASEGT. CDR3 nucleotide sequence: TGTGCCAGCAGACCAGACATGGGGGCTGAAGCTTTCTTT. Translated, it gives CASRPDMGAEAFF.